These T cell receptor beta chains were read from a single sample in a study of T cell responses to AZD1222 COVID-19 vaccine. Generated by immunoSEQ multiplex PCR, the TCRdb table keeps only in-frame clones and is missing some. The sample carries about 110,000 clones, about 90% recorded once. The specimen comprised peripheral blood, sampled on day 0 of AZD1222 vaccination. The receptors shown here come from an adult in good health. CDR3s include the opening cysteine and the closing phenylalanine or tryptophan. Each record gives: J gene, V gene, clone size, D gene, CDR3 length, CDR3 protein, CDR3 DNA. The D gene is left open where the match is weak. Clone size is stated in some rows and not others, as once, few, many or a class when expanded.

J: TRBJ2-5; V: TRBV7-7; size: -; D: TRBD1; length: 15; CDR3: CASSLWDRVQETQYF; DNA: TGTGCCAGCAGCTTATGGGACAGGGTCCAAGAGACCCAGTACTTC
J: TRBJ2-4; V: TRBV27; size: -; D: -; length: 14; CDR3: CASSAGVAKNIQYF; DNA: TGTGCCAGCAGTGCCGGGGTAGCCAAAAACATTCAGTACTTC
J: TRBJ2-1; V: TRBV28; size: -; D: TRBD2; length: 16; CDR3: CASSLTTSGRANEQFF; DNA: TGTGCCAGCAGTCTGACGACTAGCGGGAGGGCCAATGAGCAGTTCTTC
J: TRBJ2-1; V: TRBV6-5; size: few; D: TRBD2; length: 15; CDR3: CASSRRTSGNNEQFF; DNA: TGTGCCAGCAGTCGACGGACTAGCGGGAACAATGAGCAGTTCTTC
J: TRBJ1-2; V: TRBV6-2/TRBV6-3; size: -; D: -; length: 14; CDR3: CASSQDGAFYGYTF; DNA: TGTGCCAGCAGCCAAGACGGGGCTTTCTATGGCTACACCTTC
J: TRBJ1-5; V: TRBV12-3/TRBV12-4; size: -; D: -; length: 13; CDR3: CASSSRGNQPQHF; DNA: TGTGCCAGCAGTTCCAGGGGTAATCAGCCCCAGCATTTT
J: TRBJ1-4; V: TRBV3-1/TRBV3-2; size: -; D: -; length: 14; CDR3: CASSPRSLNEKLFF; DNA: TGTGCCAGCAGCCCAAGGAGTCTTAATGAAAAACTGTTTTTT
J: TRBJ2-1; V: TRBV29-1; size: -; D: TRBD2; length: 15; CDR3: CSVQLRAGAYNEQFF; DNA: TGCAGCGTTCAATTACGAGCGGGGGCCTACAATGAGCAGTTCTTC
J: TRBJ2-2; V: TRBV28; size: -; D: TRBD1; length: 15; CDR3: CASRDRTGDTGELFF; DNA: TGTGCCAGCAGGGACCGGACAGGGGACACCGGGGAGCTGTTTTTT
J: TRBJ1-2; V: TRBV5-1; size: -; D: -; length: 14; CDR3: CASSFTDSNYGYTF; DNA: TGCGCCAGCAGCTTTACAGACTCTAACTATGGCTACACCTTC
J: TRBJ1-4; V: TRBV15; size: -; D: -; length: 16; CDR3: CATSRDPGAQSEKLFF; DNA: TGTGCCACCAGCAGAGATCCAGGGGCGCAAAGTGAAAAACTGTTTTTT
J: TRBJ2-5; V: TRBV18; size: -; D: -; length: 13; CDR3: CASSPPGEETQYF; DNA: TGTGCCAGCTCACCACCTGGGGAAGAGACCCAGTACTTC
J: TRBJ2-3; V: TRBV6-1; size: -; D: -; length: 14; CDR3: CASSETGAVDTQYF; DNA: TGTGCCAGCAGTGAAACGGGAGCGGTAGATACGCAGTATTTT
J: TRBJ2-7; V: TRBV28; size: -; D: TRBD2; length: 14; CDR3: CASTRLAGGTEQYF; DNA: TGTGCCAGCACCCGACTAGCGGGAGGGACCGAGCAGTACTTC
J: TRBJ2-2; V: TRBV5-1; size: -; D: -; length: 14; CDR3: CASSGWGRGGELFF; DNA: TGCGCCAGCAGCGGTTGGGGGCGTGGCGGGGAGCTGTTTTTT
J: TRBJ1-1; V: TRBV7-9; size: few; D: -; length: 12; CDR3: CASSRGATEAFF; DNA: TGTGCCAGCAGCCGGGGGGCCACTGAAGCTTTCTTT
J: TRBJ2-7; V: TRBV18; size: -; D: TRBD1; length: 11; CDR3: CASSDRVEQYF; DNA: TGTGCCAGCTCAGACAGGGTCGAGCAGTACTTC
J: TRBJ2-3; V: TRBV7-2; size: -; D: TRBD2; length: 17; CDR3: CASSSPLRGGRTDTQYF; DNA: TGTGCCAGCAGCTCCCCCCTTCGGGGGGGAAGGACAGATACGCAGTATTTT
J: TRBJ2-7; V: TRBV24-1; size: -; D: -; length: 14; CDR3: CATSDLKIGYEQYF; DNA: TGTGCCACCAGTGATTTAAAAATAGGCTACGAGCAGTACTTC
J: TRBJ1-6; V: TRBV5-5; size: -; D: TRBD1; length: 15; CDR3: CASSLAGQGNSPLHF; DNA: TGTGCCAGCAGCTTGGCGGGACAGGGAAATTCACCCCTCCACTTT
J: TRBJ1-2; V: TRBV18; size: -; D: TRBD1; length: 15; CDR3: CASSPPPRGNYGYTF; DNA: TGTGCCAGCTCACCACCCCCCAGGGGGAACTATGGCTACACCTTC
J: TRBJ1-2; V: TRBV21-1; size: once; D: -; length: 15; CDR3: CASRQRDRGVFGYTF; DNA: TGTGCCAGCAGACAAAGGGACAGGGGGGTCTTTGGCTACACCTTC
J: TRBJ2-1; V: TRBV3-1/TRBV3-2; size: -; D: TRBD2; length: 15; CDR3: CASSPPSGRHNEQFF; DNA: TGTGCCAGCAGCCCACCCAGCGGGAGACACAATGAGCAGTTCTTC
J: TRBJ1-2; V: TRBV7-2; size: -; D: -; length: 16; CDR3: CASSLAAAGLSYGYTF; DNA: TGTGCCAGCAGCTTAGCGGCGGCAGGGTTAAGCTATGGCTACACCTTC
J: TRBJ1-1; V: TRBV7-3; size: -; D: TRBD1; length: 14; CDR3: CASSLSRDRTEAFF; DNA: TGTGCCAGCAGCTTATCCCGGGACAGGACTGAAGCTTTCTTT
J: TRBJ1-1; V: TRBV12-3/TRBV12-4; size: -; D: -; length: 12; CDR3: CASGRGATEAFF; DNA: TGTGCCAGCGGGCGAGGGGCCACTGAAGCTTTCTTT
J: TRBJ2-1; V: TRBV6-2/TRBV6-3; size: -; D: -; length: 13; CDR3: CASSFLAGNEQFF; DNA: TGTGCCAGCAGTTTCCTAGCCGGAAATGAGCAGTTCTTC
J: TRBJ2-2; V: TRBV7-3; size: few; D: -; length: 15; CDR3: CASSSAGGYTGELFF; DNA: TGTGCCAGCAGCTCCGCCGGCGGTTACACCGGGGAGCTGTTTTTT
J: TRBJ2-7; V: TRBV14; size: once; D: -; length: 15; CDR3: CASSQARLLGNKRYF; DNA: TGTGCCAGCAGCCAAGCCCGTCTCTTAGGGAATAAACGGTACTTC
J: TRBJ2-5; V: TRBV30; size: -; D: TRBD2; length: 14; CDR3: CAWKRGRAQETQYF; DNA: TGTGCCTGGAAGCGGGGGAGGGCTCAAGAGACCCAGTACTTC
J: TRBJ1-4; V: TRBV28; size: -; D: -; length: 14; CDR3: CASSSGVSDEKLFF; DNA: TGTGCCAGCAGTTCAGGGGTTAGTGATGAAAAACTGTTTTTT
J: TRBJ2-3; V: TRBV3-1/TRBV3-2; size: once; D: TRBD2; length: 16; CDR3: CASSQETSGLGDTQYF; DNA: TGTGCCAGCAGCCAAGAGACTAGCGGGTTAGGAGATACGCAGTATTTT
J: TRBJ2-2; V: TRBV3-1/TRBV3-2; size: once; D: -; length: 16; CDR3: CASSRPEGQDTGELFF; DNA: TGTGCCAGCAGCCGACCGGAGGGCCAGGACACCGGGGAGCTGTTTTTT
J: TRBJ2-4; V: TRBV5-6; size: few; D: -; length: 12; CDR3: CASSLVGNIQYF; DNA: TGTGCCAGCAGCTTGGTGGGAAACATTCAGTACTTC
J: TRBJ1-1; V: TRBV6-5; size: once; D: -; length: 15; CDR3: CASSRVSRPDTEAFF; DNA: TGTGCCAGCAGTAGGGTCAGCCGCCCGGACACTGAAGCTTTCTTT
J: TRBJ2-7; V: TRBV30; size: -; D: -; length: 13; CDR3: CAWNSKGSYEQYF; DNA: TGTGCCTGGAACAGCAAGGGCTCCTACGAGCAGTACTTC
J: TRBJ2-2; V: TRBV4-3; size: few; D: TRBD2; length: 16; CDR3: CASSQELASGSGELFF; DNA: TGCGCCAGCAGCCAAGAGTTGGCTAGCGGGAGCGGGGAGCTGTTTTTT
J: TRBJ2-7; V: TRBV20-1; size: -; D: -; length: 11; CDR3: CSARVGYEQYF; DNA: TGCAGTGCTAGAGTGGGGTACGAGCAGTACTTC
J: TRBJ2-1; V: TRBV19; size: -; D: -; length: 13; CDR3: CASIKESGNEQFF; DNA: TGTGCCAGTATTAAAGAGAGTGGGAATGAGCAGTTCTTC
J: TRBJ1-2; V: TRBV29-1; size: -; D: -; length: 12; CDR3: CSVVTGSGGYTF; DNA: TGCAGCGTTGTAACGGGCTCTGGGGGCTACACCTTC
J: TRBJ1-5; V: TRBV28; size: -; D: -; length: 13; CDR3: CASAWGSNQPQHF; DNA: TGTGCCAGCGCGTGGGGTAGCAATCAGCCCCAGCATTTT
J: TRBJ1-5; V: TRBV6-6; size: -; D: -; length: 14; CDR3: CASSRRDSNQPQHF; DNA: TGTGCCAGCAGTCGCAGGGATAGCAATCAGCCCCAGCATTTT
J: TRBJ1-2; V: TRBV2; size: -; D: -; length: 13; CDR3: CASSVRGSYGYTF; DNA: TGTGCCAGCAGTGTTCGGGGTAGCTATGGCTACACCTTC
J: TRBJ1-5; V: TRBV18; size: -; D: -; length: 16; CDR3: CASSPEYGSPDQPQHF; DNA: TGTGCCAGCTCACCGGAATATGGAAGTCCCGATCAGCCCCAGCATTTT
J: TRBJ1-5; V: TRBV24-1; size: -; D: -; length: 14; CDR3: CATSDPGLFKPQHF; DNA: TGTGCCACCAGTGACCCCGGCCTGTTTAAACCCCAGCATTTT
J: TRBJ1-4; V: TRBV6-5; size: -; D: -; length: 14; CDR3: CASLLGQGNEKLFF; DNA: TGTGCCAGCCTGTTAGGGCAGGGTAATGAAAAACTGTTTTTT
J: TRBJ2-1; V: TRBV6-4; size: -; D: -; length: 13; CDR3: CASSLGPSYEQFF; DNA: TGTGCCAGCAGCCTGGGACCAAGCTATGAGCAGTTCTTC
J: TRBJ2-7; V: TRBV7-2; size: -; D: -; length: 16; CDR3: CASSSSAGGGVYEQYF; DNA: TGTGCCAGCAGCTCCAGTGCCGGGGGTGGGGTTTACGAGCAGTACTTC